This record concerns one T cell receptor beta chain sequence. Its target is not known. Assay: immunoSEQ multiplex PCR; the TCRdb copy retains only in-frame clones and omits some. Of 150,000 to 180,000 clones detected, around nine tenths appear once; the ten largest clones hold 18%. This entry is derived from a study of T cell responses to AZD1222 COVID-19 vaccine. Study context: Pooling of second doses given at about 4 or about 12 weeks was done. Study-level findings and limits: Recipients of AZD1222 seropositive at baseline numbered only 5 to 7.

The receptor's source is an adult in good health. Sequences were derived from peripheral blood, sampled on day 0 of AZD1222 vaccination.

CDR3 region: CSAGGPLGYTF. Written as DNA, the CDR3 is TGCAGTGCCGGCGGACCTCTTGGCTACACCTTC. The chain couples TRBV20-1 to TRBJ1-2, with unresolved D. Trimming shortened V by 6 bases and J by 7 bases, and 12 bases separated the two germline ends. This CDR3 comprises 11 residues. Germline values: CDR1 DFQATT, CDR2 SNEGSKA (reference sequence).